The 9 T cell receptor beta chains in this list originate from one sample, sequenced in a study of blood T cell repertoires in COVID-19. Sequenced by immunoSEQ multiplex PCR; TCRdb stores in-frame clones only, minus some. The sample has approximately 100,000 clones, about 80% seen once. Sequencing was done on a sample of peripheral blood. The receptors originated from a man between 65 and 85 years old with active or convalescent COVID-19.

J is TRBJ1-2 and V is TRBV6-6; no clear D gene. This CDR3 is 12 amino acids long. Trimming stripped 0 bases from V and 9 bases from J, with 8 bases between. The germline gives CDR1 MNHNY, CDR2 SVGAGI (reference sequence). The CDR3 region has the DNA TGTGCCAGCAGTTACTCGAGCGGGAGCTACACCTTC. This sequence encodes CASSYSSGSYTF.

The chain recombines TRBV11-3 with TRBJ2-5; D is undetermined. Germline-derived CDR1 and CDR2 are SGHNT and YENEEA. Between the trimmed V and J ends, which lost 1 base and 4 bases, there was a span of 13 bases. CDR3 length equals 15 residues. In nucleotides, the CDR3 is TGTGCCAGCAGCTTAGGAAGAATACTCGGAGAGACCCAGTACTTC. Its translation is CASSLGRILGETQYF.

The chain recombines TRBV18 with TRBJ2-1; TRBD1 aligns across 7 bases. Germline CDR1 is KGHSH and CDR2 is LQKENI. V lost 3 bases and J lost 3; bases outside the gene matches: 2. The CDR3 covers 14 residues. The CDR3 is CASSPTGFYNEQFF. As DNA, the CDR3 is TGTGCCAGCTCACCGACAGGGTTCTACAATGAGCAGTTCTTC.

This sequence joins TRBV3-1 (or the pseudogene TRBV3-2) and TRBJ2-5; D may be TRBD1 (5 bases). V lost 5 bases, J lost 5 bases, and 6 bases lay in between. CDR3 length: 11 residues. From germline, CDR1 is LGHDT and CDR2 YNNKEL (reference sequence). The CDR3 loop is CASSYRETQYF. DNA for the CDR3: TGTGCCAGCAGCTACAGGGAGACCCAGTACTTC.

The V call is TRBV7-9, the J call TRBJ2-1, with D maybe TRBD1 (7 bases). The CDR3 runs 18 residues. V was trimmed by 0 bases and J by 3 bases, leaving 18 bases between them. The germline V gene has CDR1 SEHNR and CDR2 FQNEAQ (reference sequence). This chain's CDR3 is CASSLAKGAAAGYNEQFF. CDR3 sequence (DNA): TGTGCCAGCAGCTTAGCGAAGGGGGCCGCAGCGGGCTACAATGAGCAGTTCTTC.

The V gene is TRBV5-4, the J gene TRBJ1-1; no definite D call. The CDR3 covers 15 residues. Germline CDR1 is SGHNT and CDR2 is YYREEE (reference sequence). Trimming stripped 0 bases from V and 0 bases from J, with 9 bases between. CDR3 coding DNA: TGTGCCAGCAGCTTGGAGGGAGCCATGAACACTGAAGCTTTCTTT. Encoded protein: CASSLEGAMNTEAFF. The full variable domain, in which reference TRBV5-4 and TRBJ1-1 provide the parts outside the CDR3, is ETGVTQSPTHLIKTRGQQVTLRCSSQSGHNTVSWYQQALGQGPQFIFQYYREEENGRGNFPPRFSGLQFPNYSSELNVNALELDDSALYLCASSLEGAMNTEAFFGQGTRLTVV.

The V and J genes are TRBV7-9 and TRBJ2-5, with TRBD2 identical over 8 bases. Trimming at V came to 5 bases and at J to 4 bases, leaving 9 bases not matched to a gene. Per germline, CDR1 SEHNR and CDR2 FQNEAQ (reference sequence). This CDR3 is 15 amino acids long. In DNA, the CDR3 is TGTGCCAGCAGCACCGGGGGGGCCAGAGGAGAGACCCAGTACTTC. Protein: CASSTGGARGETQYF.

This chain links TRBV30 with TRBJ1-3, with D tentatively TRBD1 (6 bases). CDR1 is GTSNPN, CDR2 SVGIG, per germline (reference sequence). The CDR3 sequence is 14 residues long. Trimming stripped 4 bases from V and 1 base from J, with 11 bases between. The chain's CDR3 is CAWTPQGSGNTIYF. CDR3 DNA sequence: TGTGCCTGGACCCCACAGGGATCTGGAAACACCATATATTTT.

The V call is TRBV9, the J call TRBJ2-2; D might be TRBD2 (6 bases). The V end was cut by 4 bases, the J end by 5 bases, with 12 bases between. Germline V CDR1 and CDR2: SGDLS, YYNGEE. CDR3 size: 14 residues. The CDR3 DNA sequence: TGTGCCAGCAGCCACGGACGGGGGACCGGGGAGCTGTTTTTT. Encoded protein: CASSHGRGTGELFF.